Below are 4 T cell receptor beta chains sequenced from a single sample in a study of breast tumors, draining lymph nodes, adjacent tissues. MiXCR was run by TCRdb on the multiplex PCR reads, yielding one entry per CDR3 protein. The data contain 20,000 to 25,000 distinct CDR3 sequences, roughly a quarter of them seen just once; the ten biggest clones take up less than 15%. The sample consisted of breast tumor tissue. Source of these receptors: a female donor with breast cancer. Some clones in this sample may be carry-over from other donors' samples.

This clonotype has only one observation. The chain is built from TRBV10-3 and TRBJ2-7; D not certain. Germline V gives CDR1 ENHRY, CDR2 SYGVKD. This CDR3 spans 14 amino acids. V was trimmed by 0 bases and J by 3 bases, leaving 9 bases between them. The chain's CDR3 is CAISESGPVYEQYF. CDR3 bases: TGTGCCATCAGTGAGTCTGGACCGGTCTACGAGCAGTACTTC.

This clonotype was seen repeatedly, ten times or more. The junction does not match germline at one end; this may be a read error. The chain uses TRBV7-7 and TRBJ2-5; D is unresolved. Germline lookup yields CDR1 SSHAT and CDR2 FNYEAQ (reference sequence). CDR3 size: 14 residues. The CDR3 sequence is CASSRSMGSETQYF. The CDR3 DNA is TGTGCTAGCAGCCGGTCCATGGGAAGTGAGACCCAGTACTTC.

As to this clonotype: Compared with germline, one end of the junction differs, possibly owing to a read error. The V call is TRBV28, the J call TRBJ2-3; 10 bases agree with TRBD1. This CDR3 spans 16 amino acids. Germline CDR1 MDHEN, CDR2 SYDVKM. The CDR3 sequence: CACSLLGTGGTDTQYF. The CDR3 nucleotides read TGTGCCTGCAGTTTATTGGGGACAGGGGGCACAGATACGCAGTATTTT.

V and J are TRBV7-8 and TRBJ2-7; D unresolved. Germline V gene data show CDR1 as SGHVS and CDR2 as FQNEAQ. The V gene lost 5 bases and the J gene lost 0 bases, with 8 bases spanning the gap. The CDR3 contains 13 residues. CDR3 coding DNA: TGTGCCAGCAGCCCAGGAACCTCCTACGAGCAGTACTTC. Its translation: CASSPGTSYEQYF.